These 13 T cell receptor beta chains were all obtained from the same sample, sequenced in a study of control samples from healthy donors and cancer patients. This table comes from immunoSEQ multiplex PCR, and its TCRdb copy is limited to in-frame clones, with some not included. Here the sample spans around 58,000 clones, more than 95% being singletons. Sequencing was performed on blood. These receptors were collected from a woman aged 18-29 years in good health.

The V call is TRBV18, the J call TRBJ1-2, with unresolved D. V lost 0 bases to trimming and J lost 0 bases, with 8 bases between them. CDR1 and CDR2 (germline): KGHSH, LQKENI. The CDR3 totals 15 residues. CDR3 DNA sequence: TGTGCCAGCTCACCACCCCGGGCTTCTAACTATGGCTACACCTTC. Translating it yields CASSPPRASNYGYTF. The full variable domain, rest sourced from reference TRBV18 and TRBJ1-2, is NAGVMQNPRHLVRRRGQEARLRCSPMKGHSHVYWYRQLPEEGLKFMVYLQKENIIDESGMPKERFSAEFPKEGPSILRIQQVVRGDSAAYFCASSPPRASNYGYTFGSGTRLTVV.

The chain couples TRBV18 to TRBJ1-1; D is unresolved. Trimming pared 5 bases from V and 0 bases from J, leaving 7 bases between. Germline lookup yields CDR1 KGHSH and CDR2 LQKENI. The CDR3 sequence is 13 residues long. The CDR3: CASSEVMNTEAFF. The CDR3 DNA sequence: TGTGCCAGCTCAGAAGTCATGAACACTGAAGCTTTCTTT.

This sequence joins TRBV2 and TRBJ1-2; a weak D match, TRBD1 (5 bases). The CDR3 is 19 amino acids. V shed 3 bases and J shed 7 bases, with 30 bases lying between them. CDR1 and CDR2 (germline): SNHLY, FYNNEI. The CDR3 DNA sequence: TGTGCCAGCAGTGATTCGGAAGAGGCAGGTAGCGGGCAGGGTGTTGGCTACACCTTC. Translating gives CASSDSEEAGSGQGVGYTF.

V is TRBV2 and J is TRBJ1-4, with TRBD1 identical over 7 bases. The CDR3 is 14 amino acids. The J segment lost 6 bases and the V segment lost 7 bases, leaving 8 bases of the junction unmatched. Germline CDR1 and CDR2: SNHLY and FYNNEI. In nucleotides, the CDR3 is TGTGCCAGCACGACATTGACAGGGTATGAAAAACTGTTTTTT. Translated, it gives CASTTLTGYEKLFF.

The V and J genes are TRBV28 and TRBJ1-5; 9 positions agree with TRBD1. Germline V gives CDR1 MDHEN, CDR2 SYDVKM. J was trimmed by 8 bases and V by 4 bases; bases with no gene match: 18. The CDR3 has 18 amino acids. DNA of the CDR3: TGTGCCAGCAGTTATTATTCCATTGGGGACAGGGCGAGGGAGCCCCAGCATTTT. Its translation: CASSYYSIGDRAREPQHF.

The J gene is TRBJ1-2, the V gene TRBV7-9; 9 bases fit TRBD1. V was clipped by 5 bases and J by 4 bases; unmatched bases: 8. CDR1 is SEHNR, CDR2 FQNEAQ, per germline (reference sequence). CDR3 length: 15 residues. The DNA of the CDR3 is TGTGCCAGCAGCCTACAGGGGGCGCGTATCTATGGCTACACCTTC. Translating gives CASSLQGARIYGYTF.

The J gene is TRBJ1-6, the V gene TRBV12-3 or TRBV12-4, with D unclear. This CDR3 is built from 13 residues. V was pared by 5 bases and J by 6 bases, with 8 bases between. This CDR3 is CASSTYSNSPLHF. In DNA form, the CDR3 reads TGTGCCAGCAGTACATACAGTAATTCACCCCTCCACTTT.

V and J are TRBV7-8 and TRBJ2-5, with 9 bases aligning to TRBD1. The germline CDR1 and CDR2 sequences are SGHVS and FQNEAQ. This CDR3 comprises 16 residues. V shed 2 bases, J shed 2 bases, and the junction held 6 bases outside the gene matches. CDR3 sequence (DNA): TGTGCCAGCAGCTTAACAGGGGGCGCAGGGCAAGAGACCCAGTACTTC. As protein: CASSLTGGAGQETQYF.

V and J are TRBV5-1 and TRBJ1-3, with D perhaps TRBD1 (6 bases). Germline CDR1 and CDR2: SGHRS and YFSETQ. The CDR3 extends over 14 amino acids. V dropped 6 bases and J dropped 4 bases, with 14 bases sitting between them. The CDR3 nucleotides read TGCGCCAGCACCACAGGGTCGTACGGAAACACCATATATTTT. Its translation: CASTTGSYGNTIYF.

The gene calls are TRBV15 and TRBJ2-5, with 7 bases that match TRBD2. V gave up 3 bases and J gave up 2 bases; unmatched junction bases: 6. The CDR3 sequence is 15 residues long. CDR1 is LNHNV, CDR2 YYDKDF, per germline (reference sequence). CDR3 DNA: TGTGCCACCAGCAGTGTCCGGGGACTACAAGAGACCCAGTACTTC. Protein sequence: CATSSVRGLQETQYF.

The DNA for the CDR3 is TGCGCCAGCAGCACGCGGACAGGGAATCCTAACATCTATGGCTACACCTTC. Translation gives CASSTRTGNPNIYGYTF. V and J are TRBV4-1 and TRBJ1-2, with 8 bases fitting TRBD1. After removal of 5 bases from V and 4 bases from J, the junction contained 15 bases not matched to a gene. This CDR3 is built from 17 residues. Germline CDR1 is MGHRA and CDR2 is YSYEKL.

This sequence joins TRBV5-1 and TRBJ1-4; D is perhaps TRBD1 (5 bases). The CDR3 is 20 residues long. CDR1 SGHRS and CDR2 YFSETQ come from the germline V gene. The germline V and J ends were trimmed by 4 bases and 0 bases, with 25 bases remaining between them. The CDR3, as DNA: TGCGCCAGCAGCCAAAGATCCGGGACGGCGATGTTAGCAACTAATGAAAAACTGTTTTTT. It translates to CASSQRSGTAMLATNEKLFF.

The chain joins TRBV19 to TRBJ1-1; D is unclear. Deletions cut 6 bases from V and 2 bases from J, with 10 bases between. The germline CDR1 and CDR2 sequences are LNHDA and SQIVND (reference sequence). This CDR3 is 13 amino acids long. The CDR3: CASREKFNTEAFF. The CDR3 region has the DNA TGTGCCAGTAGAGAAAAATTCAACACTGAAGCTTTCTTT.